This T cell receptor beta chain is drawn from a study of technical replicates of blood from a few donors. Clones were read by immunoSEQ multiplex PCR, and TCRdb kept only the in-frame ones, dropping some. Of about 87,000 clones in the sample, 95% were seen once. The CDR3 has 14 residues. Per germline, CDR1 MNHEY and CDR2 SMNVEV (reference sequence). The gene calls are TRBV27 and TRBJ2-5, with 13 bases that match TRBD2. The closer fit of TRBJ2-7 to the DNA end suggests the J call may be wrong. This TCR came from a human donor in good health. What was sequenced was T cells isolated from PBMCs. As DNA, the CDR3 is TGTGCCAGCAGCGGGACTAGCGGGATCTACGAGCAGTACTTC. Protein sequence: CASSGTSGIYEQYF.